These 26 T cell receptor beta chains were all obtained from the same sample, sequenced in a study of blood T cells in healthy people across ages. Next came a second PCR, run for about 7 to 11 cycles, which used a sample-barcoded 5' primer along with a J-beta primer mix. TCRdb re-analysed the 5' RACE reads in MiXCR, keeping a single row per CDR3 protein. The sample yields 1.8 million or so distinct CDR3 sequences, about two fifths seen once. Sequences were obtained from blood. The origin of the receptors is a human donor in good health.

The chain carries TRBV20-1 and TRBJ1-6; 8 bases agree with TRBD1. The germline CDR1 and CDR2 sequences are DFQATT and SNEGSKA (reference sequence). With 0 bases clipped from V and 10 bases from J, the junction kept 5 bases outside the gene matches. CDR3 length: 14 residues. CDR3: CSARDTGGRSPLHF. Here the CDR3 DNA reads TGCAGTGCTAGAGATACAGGGGGTAGGTCACCCCTCCACTTT.

V and J are TRBV21-1 and TRBJ2-1; whether TRBD1, the table's D call, matches the DNA was not checked. TRBV21-1 is tagged as a pseudogene. The length of the CDR3 is 18 residues. DNA of the CDR3: TGTGCCAGCAGCAACCAGGGTTATAACCGGGACAGCTACAGTGAGCAGTTCTTC. Its protein is CASSNQGYNRDSYSEQFF.

The chain combines TRBV7-9 with TRBJ1-2; 9 nucleotides agree with TRBD1. V shed 5 bases, J shed 4 bases, and the junction held 8 bases outside the gene matches. The CDR3 contains 15 residues. Germline values: CDR1 SEHNR, CDR2 FQNEAQ (reference sequence). This CDR3 is CASSLRQGGPYGYTF. The DNA for the CDR3 is TGTGCCAGCAGCCTTCGACAGGGGGGGCCCTATGGCTACACCTTC.

The chain uses TRBV7-3 and TRBJ2-3, with D perhaps matching TRBD1 (8 bases). V was cut by 1 base and J by 0 bases, with 14 bases left in between. The germline gives CDR1 SGHTA, CDR2 FQGTGA. This CDR3 spans 17 amino acids. The CDR3 is CASSLITQGGSTDTQYF. In DNA form, the CDR3 reads TGTGCCAGCAGCTTAATCACACAGGGGGGGAGCACAGATACGCAGTATTTT.

This clonotype was counted a few times. J is TRBJ1-2 and V is TRBV20-1; D uncertain. Per the germline V gene, CDR1 is DFQATT and CDR2 is SNEGSKA (reference sequence). V was pared by 4 bases and J by 1 base, with 10 bases between. The CDR3 totals 13 residues. CDR3 coding DNA: TGCAGTGCTACCCAGACGGTTAACTATGGCTACACCTTC. Amino acids: CSATQTVNYGYTF.

V is TRBV19 and J is TRBJ1-2, with 7 nucleotides matching TRBD1. The V and J ends lost 9 bases and 5 bases, in that order; junction bases with no gene match: 6. The CDR3 covers 12 residues. The germline V gene encodes CDR1 LNHDA and CDR2 SQIVND (reference sequence). The DNA for the CDR3 is TGTGCCAGCGGGGACAGCGGGTATGGCTACACCTTC. Translation gives CASGDSGYGYTF.

This clonotype was seen more than once but under ten times. V usage is TRBV4-1 and J usage is TRBJ1-1; D unresolved. The CDR3 totals 13 residues. From germline, CDR1 is MGHRA and CDR2 YSYEKL. Trimming removed 3 bases at V and 4 bases at J, with 9 bases between. This CDR3 reads CASSHGIRTEAFF. CDR3 bases: TGCGCCAGCAGCCACGGGATTCGCACTGAAGCTTTCTTT.

This clonotype was picked up a small number of times. The chain joins TRBV7-9 to TRBJ1-1, with TRBD1 matching 8 bases. Germline CDR1 SEHNR, CDR2 FQNEAQ (reference sequence). The junction had 8 bases not matched to a gene; V was cut back by 5 bases and J by 6 bases. CDR3 length: 14 residues. The CDR3: CASSQSGGRAEAFF. The DNA of the CDR3 is TGTGCCAGCAGCCAATCAGGGGGCCGGGCTGAAGCTTTCTTT.

V usage is TRBV6-1 and J usage is TRBJ2-7; TRBD1 matches at 7 bases. The CDR3 sequence is 13 residues long. The germline V gene has CDR1 MNHNS and CDR2 SASEGT. J gave up 2 bases and V 6 bases, and 4 bases lay outside the gene matches. The CDR3 is CASRTGQAYEQYF. In DNA, the CDR3 is TGTGCCAGCAGAACAGGACAGGCCTACGAGCAGTACTTC.

The V call is TRBV6-5, the J call TRBJ2-4; D is unclear. V lost 0 bases and J 3 bases, leaving 18 bases between the germline ends. Germline V gene lookup returns CDR1 MNHEY and CDR2 SVGAGI. The CDR3 extends over 18 amino acids. The CDR3 coding sequence is TGTGCCAGCAGTTACTCGTCTTACGCGCCGATAGGCAAAAACATTCAGTACTTC. Its protein is CASSYSSYAPIGKNIQYF.

This clonotype was counted only a few times. This sequence joins TRBV5-1 and TRBJ1-2, with D unresolved. Trimming removed 3 bases at V and 13 bases at J, with 13 bases between. Looked up from germline, CDR1 is SGHRS and CDR2 is YFSETQ. The CDR3 has 11 amino acids. DNA for the CDR3: TGCGCCAGCAGCTATGGCGGGTTAGCCACCTTC. This encodes CASSYGGLATF.

This clonotype was seen many times. The chain combines TRBV20-1 with TRBJ2-1; 8 bases map to TRBD2. The CDR3 runs 14 residues. The trim removed 4 bases at V and 2 bases at J, leaving 4 bases unmatched. The V gene's germline CDR1 is DFQATT and CDR2 SNEGSKA (reference sequence). CDR3 in amino acids: CSAISGGAYNEQFF. CDR3 in DNA: TGCAGTGCTATCTCCGGGGGGGCCTACAATGAGCAGTTCTTC.

This clonotype showed up many times. This sequence joins TRBV28 and TRBJ2-7; 7 bases fit TRBD2. The germline gives CDR1 MDHEN, CDR2 SYDVKM. This CDR3 is built from 12 residues. V dropped 8 bases and J dropped 1; count of bases not matched to a gene: 2. CDR3 amino acids: CASGEGSYEQYF. CDR3 DNA: TGTGCCAGCGGGGAGGGATCCTACGAGCAGTACTTC.

This clonotype has more than one count but fewer than ten. The CDR3 region has the DNA TGCAGCGTTGAAGGGGGCAGGGGCACTGAAGCTTTCTTT. Amino acids: CSVEGGRGTEAFF. The chain joins TRBV29-1 to TRBJ1-1; a possible D gene is TRBD1 (6 bases). CDR3 length equals 13 residues. CDR1 is SQVTM and CDR2 is ANQGSEA in the germline V gene. Trimming removed 1 base from V and 4 bases from J, with 10 bases in between.

In the case of this clonotype: The junction departs from germline at one end; a sequencing error may be responsible. The chain has TRBV4-1 and TRBJ2-4, with D possibly being TRBD1 (6 bases). The J call may be in error: the DNA end matches TRBJ2-7 better. The CDR3 covers 16 residues. The germline V gene has CDR1 MGHRA and CDR2 YSYEKL. The CDR3 reads CTSSQTYRATTYEQYF. The DNA for the CDR3 is TGCACCAGCAGCCAGACCTACAGGGCTACAACCTACGAGCAGTACTTC.

Concerning this clonotype: A much more abundant neighbour one base away suggests this may be a read error. The chain is built from TRBV20-1 and TRBJ2-7; 7 bases are shared with TRBD1. This CDR3 contains 14 residues. Germline V gene sequence: CDR1 DFQATT, CDR2 SNEGSKA (reference sequence). This CDR3 is CSASKQGFSYERYF. The DNA of the CDR3 is TGCAGTGCTAGTAAACAGGGGTTTTCCTACGAGCGGTACTTC.

This chain links TRBV2 with TRBJ1-6; unclear D gene. Germline V gene data show CDR1 as SNHLY and CDR2 as FYNNEI. The CDR3 extends over 13 amino acids. The CDR3 is CARRIPPNSPLHF. The CDR3 coding sequence is TGTGCTAGGCGTATCCCGCCTAATTCACCCCTCCACTTT.

V and J are TRBV7-9 and TRBJ2-1; 8 nucleotides agree with TRBD2. Germline V gives CDR1 SEHNR, CDR2 FQNEAQ (reference sequence). After removal of 5 bases from V and 2 bases from J, the junction contained 8 bases not matched to a gene. There are 16 residues in the CDR3. The CDR3 reads CASSPRAGETYNEQFF. The CDR3 DNA reads as TGTGCCAGCAGCCCCCGAGCGGGGGAGACCTACAATGAGCAGTTCTTC.

This clonotype was observed a few times. J is TRBJ1-5 and V is TRBV30; a weak D match, TRBD1 (6 bases). The CDR3 has 15 residues. V lost 2 bases, J lost 0 bases, and 11 bases lay in between. Germline V CDR1 and CDR2: GTSNPN, SVGIG (reference sequence). The CDR3, as DNA: TGTGCCTGGAGTACACAGGGCAATAGCAATCAGCCCCAGCATTTT. As protein: CAWSTQGNSNQPQHF.

The chain couples TRBV20-1 to TRBJ1-2, with 7 bases that match TRBD1. The CDR3 length is 16 residues. The ends lost 0 bases at V and 4 bases at J; junction bases unmatched: 11. Germline V gene lookup returns CDR1 DFQATT and CDR2 SNEGSKA (reference sequence). CDR3 amino acids: CSARDVGGRALYGYTF. Written as DNA, the CDR3 is TGCAGTGCTAGAGATGTAGGGGGCAGGGCCCTCTATGGCTACACCTTC.

This clonotype appeared once. The genes are TRBV12-3 or TRBV12-4 and TRBJ2-5; perhaps D is TRBD1 or TRBD2 (6 bases each). The DNA end is more similar to TRBJ2-1, so the J call may be wrong. The CDR3 sequence is 14 residues long. In DNA form, the CDR3 reads TGTGCCAGCAGTTTAGTGGCGGGACAAGAGACCCAGTTCTTC. This gives the protein CASSLVAGQETQFF.

As concerns this clonotype: A read error may account for a junction end that differs from germline. The V gene is TRBV20-1, the J gene TRBJ2-3; TRBD1 matches at 8 bases. The germline gives CDR1 DFQATT, CDR2 SNEGSKA (reference sequence). The CDR3 length is 13 residues. In DNA, the CDR3 is TGCAGTGCTGATGAAGGGGGGACAGGTACGCAGTATTTT. This gives the protein CSADEGGTGTQYF.

V gene TRBV12-3 or TRBV12-4 combines with J gene TRBJ1-2; D is undetermined. The CDR3 spans 13 residues. Trimming shortened V by 6 bases and J by 4 bases, and 12 bases separated the two germline ends. The CDR3 loop is CASSHQPSYGYTF. In DNA, the CDR3 is TGTGCCAGCAGCCACCAGCCGTCCTATGGCTACACCTTC.

This clonotype showed up just a few times. V is TRBV11-2 and J is TRBJ1-2; a possible D gene is TRBD1 (6 bases). CDR3 length: 14 residues. Trimming left V 1 base short and J 8 bases short, with 14 bases between. CDR1 SGHAT and CDR2 FQNNGV come from the germline V gene. The CDR3 sequence: CASSLGSRGRGYTF. The DNA of the CDR3 is TGTGCCAGCAGCTTAGGTAGCAGGGGCCGAGGCTACACCTTC.

The chain joins TRBV6-5 to TRBJ2-7; D might be TRBD2 (6 bases). The CDR3 runs to 14 residues. Trimming stripped 2 bases from V and 7 bases from J, with 15 bases between. CDR1 and CDR2 from the germline V gene are MNHEY and SVGAGI. CDR3 sequence (DNA): TGTGCCAGCAGTTACGAGGCGGGGTTTAGGGAGCAGTACTTC. It specifies CASSYEAGFREQYF.

This clonotype was counted a few times. V and J are TRBV6-1 and TRBJ2-7, with D perhaps matching TRBD1 (7 bases). The DNA end is more similar to TRBJ2-5, so the J call may be wrong. Germline loops: CDR1 MNHNS, CDR2 SASEGT. The CDR3 extends over 14 amino acids. The CDR3 sequence is CASSQGGAWETQYF. The CDR3 coding sequence is TGTGCCAGCAGCCAGGGGGGCGCATGGGAGACCCAGTACTTC.